A single sample is the source of the 7 T cell receptor beta chains below, sequenced in a study of Ad26.COV2.S vaccination and SARS-CoV-2 variants. Stated treatment: some 19 received Ad26.COV2.S at low or high dose, single or two shots; about 5 received placebo; per-sample allocation not given. The samples were gathered on day 63 after the first injection of vaccine or placebo. Method: immunoSEQ multiplex PCR; TCRdb's copy keeps in-frame clones and lacks some. This table has around 400,000 clones, about 91% appearing once. The source material was peripheral blood, sampled in a trial of Ad26.COV2.S vaccine versus placebo. The receptors stem from a person between 18 and 65 years old who received the Ad26.COV2.S COVID-19 vaccine or a placebo.

The rearrangement uses TRBV5-1 and TRBJ1-1; TRBD1 is a possible D gene (6 bases). CDR1 and CDR2 from the germline V gene are SGHRS and YFSETQ. Trimming took 0 bases from V and 0 from J, leaving 12 bases between them. CDR3 length: 16 amino acids. As DNA, the CDR3 is TGCGCCAGCAGCTTGGAACCGGACAGTATGAACACTGAAGCTTTCTTT. It encodes CASSLEPDSMNTEAFF.

The CDR3 coding sequence is TGTGCCAGCAGCCTCCGGGACAGGGGGTATGGGGCCAACGTCCTGACTTTC. Translation: CASSLRDRGYGANVLTF. The chain uses TRBV3-1 (or the pseudogene TRBV3-2) and TRBJ2-6; 11 bases line up with TRBD1. Germline assignment: CDR1 LGHDT and CDR2 YNNKEL (reference sequence). The CDR3 contains 17 residues. Losses at the gene ends were 4 bases for V and 3 bases for J; bases not matched to a gene: 5.

The rearrangement joins TRBV29-1 to TRBJ2-1; TRBD1 might be the D (6 bases). The CDR3 length is 15 residues. In germline, CDR1 is SQVTM, CDR2 ANQGSEA. Trimming removed 4 bases at V and 0 bases at J, with 13 bases between. The CDR3 nucleotides are TGCAGCGTTGCCGGGGACACGAGCTCCTACAATGAGCAGTTCTTC. Encoded protein: CSVAGDTSSYNEQFF.

This chain uses TRBV13 with TRBJ1-6; TRBD1 agrees at 10 bases. Germline CDR1 is PRHDT and CDR2 is FYEKMQ (reference sequence). The CDR3 runs 14 residues. V shed 4 bases and J 9 bases; nucleotides not matched to a gene: 3. The CDR3 spells CASSSDRGISPLHF. CDR3 bases: TGTGCCAGCAGCTCGGACAGGGGGATTTCACCCCTCCACTTT.

V gene TRBV9 combines with J gene TRBJ2-1; no definite D call. Germline CDR1 and CDR2: SGDLS and YYNGEE. This CDR3 contains 13 residues. V shed 7 bases and J shed 4 bases, with 12 bases lying between them. Here the CDR3 reads CASSQNGYNEQFF. CDR3 DNA: TGTGCCAGCTCACAGAACGGGTACAATGAGCAGTTCTTC.

The chain is built from TRBV4-1 and TRBJ2-1; D call uncertain. Germline CDR1 reads MGHRA; CDR2 reads YSYEKL. There are 15 residues in the CDR3. Trimming removed 3 bases at V and 7 bases at J, with 16 bases between. The CDR3 loop is CASSQPPRLVNEQFF. CDR3 coding DNA: TGCGCCAGCAGCCAGCCCCCCAGACTTGTGAATGAGCAGTTCTTC.

The chain recombines TRBV11-2 with TRBJ2-3, with unresolved D. Germline assignment: CDR1 SGHAT and CDR2 FQNNGV. The CDR3 loop spans 16 amino acids. V was cut by 6 bases and J by 0 bases, with 16 bases left in between. The CDR3 spells CASRPRATPSTDTQYF. CDR3 DNA: TGTGCCAGCAGACCAAGAGCAACCCCTAGCACAGATACGCAGTATTTT.